This paragraph reports one TCR beta chain. What it recognizes is unknown. This specimen comes from a study of OX40 agonist ivuxolimab in advanced cancers. Study at large: Partial responses occurred in three patients (one hepatocellular carcinoma, two cutaneous melanoma).

Study-wide findings and caveats: On average, CD8+ T cells showed a greater number of expanded clones than CD4+.

Libraries were prepared by immunoSEQ multiplex PCR; TCRdb keeps only in-frame clonotypes and omits some of them. The table lists under 65,000 clones, 80% to 90% of them singletons. This clonotype was sampled from an adult with an advanced solid tumor such as melanoma, head and neck, liver or kidney cancer. The source was CD4+ or CD8+ T cells sorted from blood, collected in a trial of the OX40 agonist ivuxolimab.

The CDR3 loop is CASSDRSGSRTDTQYF. CDR3 nucleotide sequence: TGTGCCAGCTCAGACCGGAGCGGGAGTAGAACAGATACGCAGTATTTT. The chain combines TRBV18 with TRBJ2-3; 8 nucleotides agree with TRBD2. Germline values: CDR1 KGHSH, CDR2 LQKENI. This CDR3 has 16 amino acids. The V and J ends lost 5 bases and 3 bases, in that order; junction bases with no gene match: 10.